Listed here is a single TCR beta chain. Its antigen is undetermined. The data derive from a study of CD8 T cells in ankylosing spondylitis. The V and J ends lost 4 bases and 2 bases, in that order; junction bases with no gene match: 4. Germline CDR1 reads SGHVS; CDR2 reads FQNEAQ. The CDR3 sequence is 16 residues long. Quantitative molecular-barcoded 5'-RACE generated the TCR beta libraries. Each CDR3 protein gets one entry after TCRdb re-called the 5' RACE reads with MiXCR. Of a few hundred thousand distinct CDR3 sequences in the sample, approximately 20% were seen once. Study-wide findings and caveats: Clones linked to disease, bearing a CD8+ phenotype, were relatively rare in peripheral blood. Significant enrichment of disease-linked clones was reported in matched ankylosing spondylitis synovial fluid.

This sequence originates from a male donor with ankylosing spondylitis or in good health (not recorded which). The sequenced sample was blood, either unsorted or a sorted T cell fraction (not recorded which). The chain links TRBV7-8 to TRBJ2-7, with 14 bases identical to TRBD2. This CDR3 reads CASSSRLAGGTYEQYF. The CDR3 DNA reads TGTGCCAGCAGCTCCCGACTAGCGGGAGGGACCTACGAGCAGTACTTC.